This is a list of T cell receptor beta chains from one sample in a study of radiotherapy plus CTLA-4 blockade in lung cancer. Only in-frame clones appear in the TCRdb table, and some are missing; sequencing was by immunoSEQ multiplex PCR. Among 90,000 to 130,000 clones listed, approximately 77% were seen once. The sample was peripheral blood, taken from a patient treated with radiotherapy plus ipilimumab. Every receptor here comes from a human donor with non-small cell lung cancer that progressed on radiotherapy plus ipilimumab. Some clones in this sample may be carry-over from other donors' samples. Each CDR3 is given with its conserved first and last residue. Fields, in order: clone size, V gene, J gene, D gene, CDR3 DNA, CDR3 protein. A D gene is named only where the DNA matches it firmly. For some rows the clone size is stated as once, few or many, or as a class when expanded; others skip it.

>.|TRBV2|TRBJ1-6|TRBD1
TGTGCCAGCCGGGACAGGGTGGGCTCCTATAATTCACCCCTCCACTTT
CASRDRVGSYNSPLHF
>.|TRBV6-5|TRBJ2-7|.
TGTGCCAGCAGAACGCCAATGGGGCCCTCCTACGAGCAGTACTTC
CASRTPMGPSYEQYF
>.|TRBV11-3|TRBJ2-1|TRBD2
TGTGCCAGCAGCTTAGGGACTAGCCTACACAATGAGCAGTTCTTC
CASSLGTSLHNEQFF
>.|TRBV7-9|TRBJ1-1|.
TGTGCCAGCAGCTTAGGGGCAGGCTGGGGGACTGAAGCTTTCTTT
CASSLGAGWGTEAFF
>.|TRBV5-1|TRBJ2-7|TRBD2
TGCGCCAGCAGCCCCGGACCCCAGCGGGGGTTCACCTACGAGCAGTACTTC
CASSPGPQRGFTYEQYF
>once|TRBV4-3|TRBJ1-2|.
TGCGCCAGCAGCCAAGGGGTAAGGGCCAACTATGGCTACACCTTC
CASSQGVRANYGYTF
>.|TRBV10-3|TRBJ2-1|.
TGTGCCATCAGGGGAGACAATGAGCAGTTCTTC
CAIRGDNEQFF
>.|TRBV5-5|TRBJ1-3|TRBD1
TGTGCCAGCAGCTCCGACAGGGGAGGGAACACCATATATTTT
CASSSDRGGNTIYF
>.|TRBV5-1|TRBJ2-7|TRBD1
TGCGCCAGCAAAGACAGGGGGAGCTCCTACGAGCAGTACTTC
CASKDRGSSYEQYF
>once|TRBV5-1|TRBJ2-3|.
TGCGCCAGCACTCCTCTCCCTAGAGGCACCACAGATACGCAGTATTTT
CASTPLPRGTTDTQYF
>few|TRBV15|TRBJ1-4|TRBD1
TGTGCCACCAGCAGAGACCAGGGGACAGGGAGTGTAAAACTGTTTTTT
CATSRDQGTGSVKLFF
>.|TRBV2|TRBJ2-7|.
TGTGCCACCTCCTGGGGGTCTCTTTCCTACGAGCAGTACTTC
CATSWGSLSYEQYF
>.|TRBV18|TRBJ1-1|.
TGTGCCAGCTCACCATCTTACAGGGATGAAGCTTTCTTT
CASSPSYRDEAFF
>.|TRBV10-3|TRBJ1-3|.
TGTGCCATCAGTGAGTCATCGGAGGGAGCCCGGAACACCATATATTTT
CAISESSEGARNTIYF
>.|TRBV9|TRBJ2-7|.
TGTGCCAGCAGCGTTACCGGTGACCCTTACGAGCAGTACTTC
CASSVTGDPYEQYF
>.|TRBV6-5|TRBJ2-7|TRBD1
TGTGCCAGCAGTTCCGGGGACAGGGAATACGAGCAGTACTTC
CASSSGDREYEQYF
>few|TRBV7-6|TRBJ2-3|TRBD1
TGTGCCAGCAGCTTCGGGACAGGGGGTAATACGCAGTATTTT
CASSFGTGGNTQYF
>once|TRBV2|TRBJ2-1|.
TGTGCCAGCTCGGTGGTGGTTGGGGGTGAGCAGTTCTTC
CASSVVVGGEQFF
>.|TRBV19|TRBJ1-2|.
TGTGCCAGTAGTATCGGACCCCGGGTCGGCTACACCTTC
CASSIGPRVGYTF
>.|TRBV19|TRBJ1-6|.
TGTGCCAGTATCCCTCTGGTAACCCTGGGGCCATCTTATAATTCACCCCTCCACTTT
CASIPLVTLGPSYNSPLHF
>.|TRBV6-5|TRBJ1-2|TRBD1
TGTGCCAGCAGCCGGACAGGGGGTTATGGCTACACCTTC
CASSRTGGYGYTF
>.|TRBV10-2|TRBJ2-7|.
TGCGCCAGCAGGTTGCAGGCCGAGCAGTACTTC
CASRLQAEQYF
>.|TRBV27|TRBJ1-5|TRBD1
TGTGCCAGCACCCCGACAGGGGGCGGTCAGCCCCAGCATTTT
CASTPTGGGQPQHF
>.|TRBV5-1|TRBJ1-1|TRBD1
TGCGCCAGCAGCCAGACAGGGGTGAACACTGAAGCTTTCTTT
CASSQTGVNTEAFF
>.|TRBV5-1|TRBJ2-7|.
TGCGCCAGCAGCTTGGGATCCGGGACCACCTACGAGCAGTACTTC
CASSLGSGTTYEQYF
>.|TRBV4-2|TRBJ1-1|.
TGTGCCAGCAGCCAAGAAGGGGTGTGGGGCGTCCCGAACACTGAAGCTTTCTTT
CASSQEGVWGVPNTEAFF
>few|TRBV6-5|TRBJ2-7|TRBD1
TGTGCCAGCAGAGCGGGACAGGGGTCCTTGGAGCAGTACTTC
CASRAGQGSLEQYF